Following are 28 T cell receptor beta chains from one sample sequenced in a study of technical replicates of blood from a few donors. Sequencing used immunoSEQ multiplex PCR; TCRdb keeps in-frame clones, though not all of them. Of roughly 48,000 clones in the sample, about 93% were seen once. Sample: PBMCs. The receptor source for this set is a human donor in good health. Some clones in this sample may be carry-over from other donors' samples.

The V gene is TRBV7-9, the J gene TRBJ2-5; a possible D gene is TRBD2 (5 bases). This CDR3 comprises 13 residues. The V end was cut by 1 base, the J end by 6 bases, with 9 bases between. The germline V gene has CDR1 SEHNR and CDR2 FQNEAQ (reference sequence). The CDR3 DNA is TGTGCCAGCAGCTTAGACGGGATCCAGACCCAGTACTTC. This encodes CASSLDGIQTQYF.

V usage is TRBV5-8 and J usage is TRBJ2-7; TRBD1 matches 8 bases. With V trimmed by 0 bases and J by 4 bases, 3 bases remained unmatched. The CDR3 consists of 14 residues. Germline V lookup: CDR1 SGHTS, CDR2 YDEGEE. CDR3 region: CASSLGTGLYEQYF. For the CDR3, the DNA is TGTGCCAGCAGCTTGGGGACAGGGTTGTACGAGCAGTACTTC.

The chain has TRBV6-1 and TRBJ2-5, with 9 positions matching TRBD2. The J segment lost 5 bases and the V segment lost 6 bases, leaving 7 bases of the junction unmatched. The CDR3 is 14 amino acids. Germline values: CDR1 MNHNS, CDR2 SASEGT. The CDR3 protein is CASRNSGSRETQYF. In DNA, the CDR3 is TGTGCCAGCAGGAATAGCGGGAGTCGGGAGACCCAGTACTTC.

The chain links TRBV7-9 to TRBJ1-2; D is ambiguous. The CDR3 extends over 13 amino acids. Per the germline V gene, CDR1 is SEHNR and CDR2 is FQNEAQ (reference sequence). V was cut by 3 bases and J by 2 bases, with 7 bases left in between. The CDR3 sequence: CASSFARNYGYTF. CDR3 DNA: TGTGCCAGCAGCTTTGCACGGAACTATGGCTACACCTTC.

The rearrangement uses TRBV9 and TRBJ1-1, with D possibly TRBD1 on 5 matching bases. V lost 0 bases to trimming and J lost 5 bases, with 14 bases between them. This CDR3 has 15 residues. Germline values: CDR1 SGDLS, CDR2 YYNGEE. The DNA of the CDR3 is TGTGCCAGCAGCGTAGCGCCGCAGCAGGGAACTGAAGCTTTCTTT. It yields the protein CASSVAPQQGTEAFF.

The chain couples TRBV7-3 to TRBJ2-2; TRBD1 might be the D (5 bases). There are 14 residues in the CDR3. In germline, CDR1 is SGHTA, CDR2 FQGTGA. V gave up 0 bases and J gave up 5 bases, with 7 bases separating them. In nucleotides, the CDR3 is TGTGCCAGCAGCTTAACAAGGGGTACCGGGGAGCTGTTTTTT. It encodes CASSLTRGTGELFF.

This sequence joins TRBV6-1 and TRBJ2-6; D is uncertain. V dropped 2 bases and J dropped 5 bases, with 10 bases sitting between them. Germline V lookup: CDR1 MNHNS, CDR2 SASEGT. The CDR3 has 15 amino acids. The CDR3 here is CASSERSTWANVLTF. CDR3 nucleotides: TGTGCCAGCAGTGAACGGTCCACTTGGGCCAACGTCCTGACTTTC.

The chain couples TRBV30 to TRBJ1-4, with 7 bases that match TRBD1. There are 15 residues in the CDR3. Trimming at V came to 4 bases and at J to 4 bases, leaving 9 bases not matched to a gene. Germline V gene lookup returns CDR1 GTSNPN and CDR2 SVGIG (reference sequence). CDR3 bases: TGTGCCTGGACGGATGGACAGGCTTTTAATGAAAAACTGTTTTTT. Protein: CAWTDGQAFNEKLFF.

The chain joins TRBV6-1 to TRBJ2-7, with 11 bases fitting TRBD2. In germline, CDR1 is MNHNS, CDR2 SASEGT. V gave up 8 bases and J gave up 1 base; unmatched junction bases: 4. The CDR3 totals 14 residues. In DNA form, the CDR3 reads TGTGCCAGCGGAACTAGCGGGAGTTCCTACGAGCAGTACTTC. Encoded protein: CASGTSGSSYEQYF.

This clone has just one count. The chain couples TRBV5-4 to TRBJ1-6; 11 bases align to TRBD1. This CDR3 has 15 residues. V shed 4 bases and J 7 bases; nucleotides not matched to a gene: 4. Germline loops: CDR1 SGHNT, CDR2 YYREEE (reference sequence). CDR3 in amino acids: CASSPGQGGNSPLHF. CDR3 bases: TGTGCCAGCAGCCCGGGACAGGGGGGCAATTCACCCCTCCACTTT. Filled out from reference TRBV5-4 and TRBJ1-6, the complete variable domain reads ETGVTQSPTHLIKTRGQQVTLRCSSQSGHNTVSWYQQALGQGPQFIFQYYREEENGRGNFPPRFSGLQFPNYSSELNVNALELDDSALYLCASSPGQGGNSPLHFGNGTRLTVT.

J is TRBJ1-4 and V is TRBV28; D is undetermined. CDR3 length: 13 residues. The germline V and J ends were trimmed by 2 bases and 1 base, with 2 bases remaining between them. In germline, CDR1 is MDHEN, CDR2 SYDVKM. CDR3 region: CASSLQTNEKLFF. CDR3 nucleotides: TGTGCCAGCAGTTTACAAACTAATGAAAAACTGTTTTTT.

V gene TRBV25-1 combines with J gene TRBJ2-5, with 8 bases matching TRBD2. V lost 5 bases to trimming and J lost 5 bases; unmatched junction nucleotides: 7. CDR3 length: 14 amino acids. Germline V gives CDR1 MGHDK, CDR2 SYGVNS. CDR3 amino acids: CASSISGSVETQYF. The CDR3 DNA follows: TGTGCCAGCAGTATCAGCGGGAGTGTTGAGACCCAGTACTTC.

This chain links TRBV29-1 with TRBJ1-2; TRBD1 is a possible D gene (6 bases). Germline CDR1 and CDR2: SQVTM and ANQGSEA. With 1 base removed from V and 7 bases from J, the gap between germline ends came to 19 bases. The CDR3 consists of 15 residues. For the CDR3, the DNA is TGCAGCGTTGAAGGTGGCGGGGGGCGTGACCGTGGCTACACCTTC. It translates to CSVEGGGGRDRGYTF.

The CDR3 DNA sequence: TGTGCCAGCAGTTACTCGAGTTCTAATCAGCCCCAGCATTTT. Its translation: CASSYSSSNQPQHF. The chain is built from TRBV6-5 and TRBJ1-5, with D unclear. There are 14 residues in the CDR3. Deletions cut 0 bases from V and 4 bases from J, with 7 bases between. Germline CDR1 is MNHEY and CDR2 is SVGAGI.

This chain connects TRBV2 to TRBJ1-5, with 8 bases lining up with TRBD1. Germline CDR1 is SNHLY and CDR2 is FYNNEI. The CDR3 covers 15 residues. V was pared by 6 bases and J by 1 base, with 5 bases of the junction left unmatched. This chain's CDR3 is CASRETGGSNQPQHF. The CDR3 region has the DNA TGTGCCAGCAGAGAAACAGGGGGAAGCAATCAGCCCCAGCATTTT.

This clone was seen only once. The rearrangement links TRBV7-9 to TRBJ2-1; D is perhaps TRBD2 (5 bases). V gave up 1 base and J gave up 6 bases, with 16 bases separating them. CDR3 length: 16 residues. Germline CDR1 is SEHNR and CDR2 is FQNEAQ (reference sequence). CDR3 coding DNA: TGTGCCAGCAGCTTAGTCCGGTCGGGATTGAGCAATGAGCAGTTCTTC. Its protein is CASSLVRSGLSNEQFF.

This chain joins TRBV12-5 and TRBJ1-5; 7 positions match TRBD1. The CDR3 loop spans 20 amino acids. Trimming took 3 bases from V and 2 from J; bases not matched to a gene: 19. Germline CDR1 LGHNT, CDR2 FRNRAP. This chain's CDR3 is CASGFLVLGQPAGGNQPQHF. In nucleotides, the CDR3 is TGTGCTAGTGGTTTTTTGGTTCTGGGACAGCCTGCCGGGGGCAATCAGCCCCAGCATTTT.

The chain has TRBV7-2 and TRBJ2-4; 7 bases are a match to TRBD1. CDR1 and CDR2 (germline): SGHTA, FQGNSA. The V segment lost 5 bases and the J segment 3 bases; nucleotides outside the gene matches: 13. The CDR3 totals 17 residues. CDR3 sequence: CASSVIDRVKSKNIQYF. In DNA form, the CDR3 reads TGTGCCAGCAGCGTCATAGACAGGGTTAAGAGCAAAAACATTCAGTACTTC.

V usage is TRBV2 and J usage is TRBJ1-1; 7 positions agree with TRBD1. The CDR3 contains 12 residues. CDR1 is SNHLY, CDR2 FYNNEI, per germline. The junction had 7 bases not matched to a gene; V was cut back by 11 bases and J by 4 bases. The CDR3 loop reads CAGQGVSTEAFF. CDR3 DNA: TGTGCCGGCCAGGGGGTGAGCACTGAAGCTTTCTTT.

V usage is TRBV11-2 and J usage is TRBJ1-5; D is undetermined. CDR1 is SGHAT and CDR2 is FQNNGV in the germline V gene. The V gene lost 1 base and the J gene lost 7 bases, with 8 bases spanning the gap. The CDR3 is 13 residues long. This CDR3 reads CASSLGSGQPQHF. DNA for the CDR3: TGTGCCAGCAGCTTAGGGTCAGGACAGCCCCAGCATTTT.

The rearrangement joins TRBV27 to TRBJ2-3; tentatively, D is TRBD2 (5 bases). This CDR3 has 13 residues. The germline V gene has CDR1 MNHEY and CDR2 SMNVEV (reference sequence). Trimming left V 8 bases short and J 4 bases short, with 13 bases between. The CDR3 nucleotides are TGTGCCAGCGAGGTAGCGCCAGCAGATACGCAGTATTTT. It codes for CASEVAPADTQYF.

The rearrangement uses TRBV5-1 and TRBJ1-5; the D gene is possibly TRBD1 (5 bases). The CDR3 length is 13 residues. Deletions cut 3 bases from V and 5 bases from J, with 9 bases between. Germline V gene data show CDR1 as SGHRS and CDR2 as YFSETQ. Written as DNA, the CDR3 is TGCGCCAGCAGCTGGGGGGTGGATCAGCCCCAGCATTTT. This translates into CASSWGVDQPQHF.

By its share, this clone is medium-sized. This rearrangement joins TRBV6-1 to TRBJ2-3; 12 bases are shared with TRBD2. V dropped 0 bases and J dropped 4; count of bases not matched to a gene: 2. The CDR3 covers 16 residues. Germline loops: CDR1 MNHNS, CDR2 SASEGT. The CDR3 DNA follows: TGTGCCAGCAGTGAAGCGCTAGCGGGAGGGCCAGATACGCAGTATTTT. Encoded protein: CASSEALAGGPDTQYF.

The chain joins TRBV29-1 to TRBJ2-1, with a tentative D call TRBD1 (6 bases). V lost 4 bases to trimming and J lost 4 bases, with 11 bases between them. Per germline, CDR1 SQVTM and CDR2 ANQGSEA. This CDR3 comprises 13 residues. The CDR3 bases are TGCAGCGTTGCAGGACAGATTTACAATGAGCAGTTCTTC. Translating gives CSVAGQIYNEQFF.

V gene TRBV12-5 combines with J gene TRBJ2-1, with D possibly TRBD1 on 5 matching bases. In germline, CDR1 is LGHNT, CDR2 FRNRAP. The CDR3 has 13 residues. V was pared by 2 bases and J by 4 bases, with 6 bases between. The CDR3 nucleotides read TGTGCTAGTGGTTTGAACAGGTACAATGAGCAGTTCTTC. Translation: CASGLNRYNEQFF.

The V gene is TRBV4-2, the J gene TRBJ1-4; TRBD1 is a possible D gene (5 bases). V was cut by 1 base and J by 5 bases, with 8 bases left in between. Looked up from germline, CDR1 is LGHNA and CDR2 is YNFKEQ. This CDR3 comprises 14 residues. In DNA form, the CDR3 reads TGTGCCAGCAGCCAAGTACAGGAGAATGAAAAACTGTTTTTT. Its translation: CASSQVQENEKLFF.

This sequence joins TRBV2 and TRBJ2-5; TRBD2 matches at 7 bases. The length of the CDR3 is 15 residues. The germline V gene encodes CDR1 SNHLY and CDR2 FYNNEI. V dropped 5 bases and J dropped 2; count of bases not matched to a gene: 8. CDR3 in amino acids: CASSSLGTIQETQYF. CDR3 nucleotides: TGTGCCAGCAGTAGTCTTGGGACTATTCAAGAGACCCAGTACTTC.

A few counts support this clone. The gene calls are TRBV7-9 and TRBJ2-5; 11 bases are shared with TRBD2. After removal of 6 bases from V and 1 base from J, the junction contained 4 bases not matched to a gene. The CDR3 consists of 15 residues. From germline, CDR1 is SEHNR and CDR2 FQNEAQ (reference sequence). DNA for the CDR3: TGTGCCAGCAGTTCCGGGACTAGCGGCCAAGAGACCCAGTACTTC. Its protein product is CASSSGTSGQETQYF.